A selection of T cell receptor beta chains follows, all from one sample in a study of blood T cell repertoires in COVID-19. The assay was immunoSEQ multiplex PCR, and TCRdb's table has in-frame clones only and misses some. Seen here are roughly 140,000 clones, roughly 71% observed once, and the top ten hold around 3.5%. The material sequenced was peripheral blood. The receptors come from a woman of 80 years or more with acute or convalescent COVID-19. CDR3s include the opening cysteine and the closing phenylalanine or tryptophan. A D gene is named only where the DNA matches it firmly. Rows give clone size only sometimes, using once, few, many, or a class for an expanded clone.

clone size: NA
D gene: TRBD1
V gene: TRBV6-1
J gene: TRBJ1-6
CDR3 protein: CASSETGTAYNSPLHF
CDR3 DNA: TGTGCCAGCAGTGAAACCGGGACAGCGTATAATTCACCCCTCCACTTT

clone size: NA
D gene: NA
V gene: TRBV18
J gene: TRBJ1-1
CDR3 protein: CASSPGRGSKRAEAFF
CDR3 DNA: TGTGCCAGCTCACCAGGGAGAGGATCCAAAAGGGCTGAAGCTTTCTTT

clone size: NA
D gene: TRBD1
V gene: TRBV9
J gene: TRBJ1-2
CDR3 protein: CASSVQQGAAGYTF
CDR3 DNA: TGTGCCAGCAGCGTTCAACAGGGGGCAGCTGGCTACACCTTC

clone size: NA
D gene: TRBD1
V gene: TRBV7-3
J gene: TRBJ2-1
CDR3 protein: CASSPMGQGGGNEQFF
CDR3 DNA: TGTGCCAGCAGCCCCATGGGACAGGGAGGGGGTAATGAGCAGTTCTTC

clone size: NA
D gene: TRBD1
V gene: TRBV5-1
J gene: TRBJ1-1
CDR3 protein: CASSFASGTGNTEAFF
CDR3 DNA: TGCGCCAGCAGTTTCGCTTCCGGGACAGGGAACACTGAAGCTTTCTTT

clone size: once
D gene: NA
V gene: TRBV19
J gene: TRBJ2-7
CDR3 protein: CASSKASESYEQYF
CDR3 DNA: TGTGCCAGTAGTAAGGCTAGCGAATCCTACGAGCAGTACTTC

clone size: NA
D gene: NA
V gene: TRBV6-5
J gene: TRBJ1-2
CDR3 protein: CASNPAGVNYGYTF
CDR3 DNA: TGTGCCAGCAATCCGGCAGGGGTTAACTATGGCTACACCTTC

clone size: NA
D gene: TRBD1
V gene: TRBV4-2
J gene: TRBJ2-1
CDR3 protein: CASSPTGGVINEQFF
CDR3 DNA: TGTGCCAGCAGCCCGACAGGGGGGGTAATCAATGAGCAGTTCTTC

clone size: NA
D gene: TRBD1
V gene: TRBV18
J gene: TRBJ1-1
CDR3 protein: CASSPMGQTNTEAFF
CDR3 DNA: TGTGCCAGCTCACCAATGGGACAGACTAATACTGAAGCTTTCTTT

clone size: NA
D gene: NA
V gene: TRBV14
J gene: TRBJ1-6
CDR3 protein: CASSQGRLNSPLHF
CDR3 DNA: TGTGCCAGCAGCCAAGGCCGGTTAAATTCACCCCTCCACTTT

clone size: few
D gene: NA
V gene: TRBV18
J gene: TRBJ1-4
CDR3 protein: CASSPPGAVGEKLFF
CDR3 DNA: TGTGCCAGCTCACCACCGGGGGCTGTGGGTGAAAAACTGTTTTTT

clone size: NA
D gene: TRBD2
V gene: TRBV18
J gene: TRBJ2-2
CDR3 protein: CASSALAGVNTGELFF
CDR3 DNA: TGTGCCAGCTCGGCCCTAGCGGGGGTAAACACCGGGGAGCTGTTTTTT

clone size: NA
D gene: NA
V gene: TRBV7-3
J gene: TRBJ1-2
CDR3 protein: CASRSVTSNYGYTF
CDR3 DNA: TGTGCCAGCAGGTCCGTGACTTCTAACTATGGCTACACCTTC

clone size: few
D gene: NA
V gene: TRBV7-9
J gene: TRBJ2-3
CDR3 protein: CASSFSAITDTQYF
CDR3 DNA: TGTGCCAGCAGCTTTAGCGCAATCACAGATACGCAGTATTTT

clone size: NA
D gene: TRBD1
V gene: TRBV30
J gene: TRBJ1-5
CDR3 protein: CAWRAGQGGNQPQHF
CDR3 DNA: TGTGCCTGGAGGGCGGGACAGGGTGGCAATCAGCCCCAGCATTTT

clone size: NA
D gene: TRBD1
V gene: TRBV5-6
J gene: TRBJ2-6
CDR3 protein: CASRKTGTGGFSGANVLTF
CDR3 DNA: TGTGCCAGCAGAAAAACCGGGACAGGGGGTTTCTCTGGGGCCAACGTCCTGACTTTC

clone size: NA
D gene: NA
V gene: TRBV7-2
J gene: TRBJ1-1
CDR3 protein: CASSPRESRSEAFF
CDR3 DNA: TGTGCCAGCAGCCCGAGAGAGAGTCGTAGTGAAGCTTTCTTT

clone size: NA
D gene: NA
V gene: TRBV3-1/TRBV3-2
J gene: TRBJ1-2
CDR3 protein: CASSQGEAGIGGYTF
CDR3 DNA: TGTGCCAGCAGCCAAGGCGAGGCAGGGATCGGGGGCTACACCTTC

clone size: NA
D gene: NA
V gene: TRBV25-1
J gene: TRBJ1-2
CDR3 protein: CASSPPHGQSSNYGYTF
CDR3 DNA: TGTGCCAGCAGTCCCCCCCACGGACAGAGCTCTAACTATGGCTACACCTTC

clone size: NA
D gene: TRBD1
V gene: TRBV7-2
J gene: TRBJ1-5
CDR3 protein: CASSSWDRGNQPQHF
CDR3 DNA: TGTGCCAGCAGCTCCTGGGACAGGGGAAATCAGCCCCAGCATTTT

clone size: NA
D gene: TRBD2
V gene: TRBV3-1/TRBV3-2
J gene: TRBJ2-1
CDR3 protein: CASSLFAGGVSQNEQFF
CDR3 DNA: TGTGCCAGCAGCCTCTTCGCGGGAGGAGTTTCACAGAATGAGCAGTTCTTC

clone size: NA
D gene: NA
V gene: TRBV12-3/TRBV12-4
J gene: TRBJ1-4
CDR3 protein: CASRQTNEKLFF
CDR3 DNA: TGTGCCAGCAGACAGACGAATGAAAAACTGTTTTTT

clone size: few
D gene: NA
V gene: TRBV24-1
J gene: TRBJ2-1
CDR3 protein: CATSDATEGRGGEQFF
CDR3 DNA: TGTGCCACCAGTGATGCGACGGAAGGGAGAGGTGGTGAGCAGTTCTTC

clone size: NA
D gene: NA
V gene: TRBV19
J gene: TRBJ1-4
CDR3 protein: CASSRGVATNEKLFF
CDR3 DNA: TGTGCCAGTAGTAGGGGGGTTGCAACTAATGAAAAACTGTTTTTT

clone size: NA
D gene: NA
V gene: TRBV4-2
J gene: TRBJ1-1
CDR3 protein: CASSQQRNTEAFF
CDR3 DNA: TGTGCCAGCAGCCAACAGCGGAACACTGAAGCTTTCTTT

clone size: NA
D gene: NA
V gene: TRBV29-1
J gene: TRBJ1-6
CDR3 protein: CSVREAGFSPLHF
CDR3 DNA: TGCAGCGTTCGAGAAGCGGGATTTTCACCCCTCCACTTT

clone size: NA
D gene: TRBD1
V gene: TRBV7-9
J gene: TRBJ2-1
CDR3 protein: CASRRRTGGIDEQFF
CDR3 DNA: TGTGCCAGCAGACGTAGAACAGGGGGCATAGATGAGCAGTTCTTC

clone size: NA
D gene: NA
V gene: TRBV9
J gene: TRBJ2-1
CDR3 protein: CASSAGITYNEQFF
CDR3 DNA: TGTGCCAGCAGCGCGGGAATAACCTACAATGAGCAGTTCTTC

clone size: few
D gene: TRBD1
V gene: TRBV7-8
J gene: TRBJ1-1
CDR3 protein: CASSLRDRGGPEAFF
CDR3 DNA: TGTGCCAGCAGCTTGCGGGACAGGGGAGGGCCTGAAGCTTTCTTT

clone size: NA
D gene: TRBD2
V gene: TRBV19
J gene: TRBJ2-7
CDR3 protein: CASSIGLAGFYEQYF
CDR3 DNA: TGTGCCAGTAGTATCGGACTAGCGGGTTTCTACGAGCAGTACTTC

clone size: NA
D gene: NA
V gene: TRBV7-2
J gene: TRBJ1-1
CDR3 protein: CASSLDRRSGGFF
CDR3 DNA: TGTGCCAGCAGCTTAGATAGGAGGTCAGGAGGTTTCTTT

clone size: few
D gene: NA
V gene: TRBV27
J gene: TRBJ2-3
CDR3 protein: CASSNGGSWTDTQYF
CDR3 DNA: TGTGCCAGCAGCAATGGAGGGAGTTGGACAGATACGCAGTATTTT

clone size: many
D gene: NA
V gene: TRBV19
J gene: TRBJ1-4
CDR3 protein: CASIGGTRGATNEKLFF
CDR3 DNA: TGTGCCAGTATAGGAGGGACTCGCGGAGCAACTAATGAAAAACTGTTTTTT

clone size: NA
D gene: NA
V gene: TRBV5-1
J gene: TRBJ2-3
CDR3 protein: CASSRGGGMNTDTQYF
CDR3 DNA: TGCGCCAGCAGCCGGGGAGGCGGGATGAACACAGATACGCAGTATTTT

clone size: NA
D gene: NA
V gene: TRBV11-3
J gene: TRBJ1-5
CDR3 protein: CASSLGRPVF
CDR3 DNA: TGTGCCAGCAGCTTAGGGCGGCCCGTTTTT

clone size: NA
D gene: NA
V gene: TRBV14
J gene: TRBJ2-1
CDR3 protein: CASSQDRNEQFF
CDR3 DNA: TGTGCCAGCAGCCAAGATCGCAATGAGCAGTTCTTC

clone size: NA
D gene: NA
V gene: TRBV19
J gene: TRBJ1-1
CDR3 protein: CASRLTGMNTEAFF
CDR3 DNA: TGTGCCAGTAGGCTAACAGGGATGAACACTGAAGCTTTCTTT

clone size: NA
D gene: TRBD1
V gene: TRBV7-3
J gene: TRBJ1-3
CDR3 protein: CASSLFPDRKNTIYF
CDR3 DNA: TGTGCCAGCAGCTTGTTTCCGGACAGGAAAAACACCATATATTTT

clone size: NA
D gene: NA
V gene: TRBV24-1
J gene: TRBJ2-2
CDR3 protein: CATSAGGWTANTGELFF
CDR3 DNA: TGTGCCACCAGTGCAGGTGGTTGGACAGCGAACACTGGGGAGCTGTTTTTT

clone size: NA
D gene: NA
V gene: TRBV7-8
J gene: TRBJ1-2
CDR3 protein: CASSLDTGGGYTF
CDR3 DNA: TGTGCCAGCAGCTTAGACACAGGTGGTGGCTACACCTTC

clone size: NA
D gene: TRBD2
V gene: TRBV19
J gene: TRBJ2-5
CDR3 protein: CASSGGGTQYF
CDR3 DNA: TGTGCCAGTAGTGGGGGGGGGACCCAGTACTTC

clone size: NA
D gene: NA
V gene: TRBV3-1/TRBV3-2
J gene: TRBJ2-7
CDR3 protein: CASSQDLDGSEQYF
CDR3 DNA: TGTGCCAGCAGCCAAGATCTCGATGGCAGCGAGCAGTACTTC

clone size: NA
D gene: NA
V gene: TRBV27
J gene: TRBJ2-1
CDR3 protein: CASSKNVGHEQFF
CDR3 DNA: TGTGCCAGCAGTAAAAACGTTGGGCATGAGCAGTTCTTC

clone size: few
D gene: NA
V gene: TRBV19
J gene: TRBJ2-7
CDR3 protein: CASSTPYGGYEQYF
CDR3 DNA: TGTGCCAGTAGTACCCCCTATGGCGGGTACGAGCAGTACTTC

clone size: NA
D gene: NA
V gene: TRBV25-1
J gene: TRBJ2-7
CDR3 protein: CARQGGRDDEQYF
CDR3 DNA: TGTGCCAGACAAGGAGGGAGAGACGACGAGCAGTACTTC

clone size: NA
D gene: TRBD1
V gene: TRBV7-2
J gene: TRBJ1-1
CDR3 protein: CASSPGQGEAFF
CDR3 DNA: TGTGCCAGCAGCCCCGGACAGGGCGAAGCTTTCTTT

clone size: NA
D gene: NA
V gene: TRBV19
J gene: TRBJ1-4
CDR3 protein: CASTEEGEKLFF
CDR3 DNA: TGTGCCAGCACCGAGGAAGGAGAAAAACTGTTTTTT

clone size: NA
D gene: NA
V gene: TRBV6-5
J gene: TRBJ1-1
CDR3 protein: CASSYSIGGGGTEAFF
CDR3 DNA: TGTGCCAGCAGTTACTCGATCGGGGGGGGCGGCACTGAAGCTTTCTTT

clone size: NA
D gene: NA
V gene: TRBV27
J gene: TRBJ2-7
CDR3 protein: CASRSGSLSYEQYF
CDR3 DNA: TGTGCCAGCAGGTCAGGTTCCCTCTCCTACGAGCAGTACTTC

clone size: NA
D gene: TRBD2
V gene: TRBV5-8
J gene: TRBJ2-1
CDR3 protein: CASSLSGGPVFEQFF
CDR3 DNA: TGTGCCAGCAGCTTGTCGGGGGGGCCGGTCTTTGAGCAGTTCTTC

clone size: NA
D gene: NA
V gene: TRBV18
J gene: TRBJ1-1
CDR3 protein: CASSPDTEAFF
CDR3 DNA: TGTGCCAGCTCCCCCGACACTGAAGCTTTCTTT

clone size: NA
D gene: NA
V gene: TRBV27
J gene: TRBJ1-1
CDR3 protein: CASSSSGFSNTEAFF
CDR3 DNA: TGTGCCAGCAGCTCAAGCGGGTTCTCGAACACTGAAGCTTTCTTT

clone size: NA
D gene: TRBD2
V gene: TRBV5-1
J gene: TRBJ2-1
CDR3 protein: CASSLTSGSGEQFF
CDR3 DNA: TGCGCCAGCAGTCTGACTAGCGGGAGTGGTGAGCAGTTCTTC